The 15 T cell receptor beta chains presented below share a single source sample, sequenced in a study of blood T cell repertoires in COVID-19. Assay used: immunoSEQ multiplex PCR; TCRdb lists only in-frame clones, some missing. Here the sample spans approximately 99,000 clones, around 87% being singletons. The specimen was peripheral blood. The receptors were gathered from a human donor in a cohort sampled during active COVID-19.

This rearrangement joins TRBV18 to TRBJ2-7, with 7 bases identical to TRBD1. CDR1 and CDR2 from the germline V gene are KGHSH and LQKENI. Trimming removed 6 bases from V and 6 bases from J; junction bases left unmatched: 11. CDR3 length equals 14 residues. The CDR3 bases are TGTGCCAGCTCCCTCGGACAGGCTCTGGGCGAGCAGTACTTC. It encodes CASSLGQALGEQYF.

CDR3 protein: CASSDPRTGVWEKLFF. In DNA, the CDR3 is TGTGCCAGCAGCGATCCAAGGACAGGGGTTTGGGAAAAACTGTTTTTT. This chain connects TRBV7-9 to TRBJ1-4; 9 positions match TRBD1. The CDR3 is 16 amino acids. The germline CDR1 and CDR2 sequences are SEHNR and FQNEAQ (reference sequence). Losses at the gene ends were 5 bases for V and 8 bases for J; bases not matched to a gene: 12.

This rearrangement joins TRBV7-3 to TRBJ1-1; 11 nucleotides agree with TRBD1. The CDR3 spans 15 residues. The V and J ends lost 4 bases and 4 bases, in that order; junction bases with no gene match: 5. Germline CDR1 reads SGHTA; CDR2 reads FQGTGA. The CDR3 nucleotides are TGTGCCAGCAGCTCGGACAGGGGGCACAGCACTGAAGCTTTCTTT. Translating it yields CASSSDRGHSTEAFF.

The rearrangement uses TRBV11-2 and TRBJ1-2; 7 bases align to TRBD1. V lost 4 bases to trimming and J lost 5 bases; unmatched junction nucleotides: 19. The CDR3 covers 18 residues. Germline V gene sequence: CDR1 SGHAT, CDR2 FQNNGV. The CDR3 loop is CASSSLRDRSLRGYGYTF. The CDR3, as DNA: TGTGCCAGCAGCTCTTTACGGGACAGATCTCTGAGAGGGTATGGCTACACCTTC.

J is TRBJ2-2 and V is TRBV29-1; TRBD2 matches 7 bases. This CDR3 contains 14 residues. Trimming took 6 bases from V and 3 from J; bases not matched to a gene: 7. Germline assignment: CDR1 SQVTM and CDR2 ANQGSEA. The CDR3 loop is CSVDAGVDTGELFF. DNA of the CDR3: TGCAGCGTGGACGCGGGAGTTGACACCGGGGAGCTGTTTTTT.

The chain recombines TRBV10-1 with TRBJ2-7, with 10 bases aligning to TRBD1. The CDR3 consists of 13 residues. Germline CDR1 WNHNN, CDR2 SYGVQD (reference sequence). The trim removed 8 bases at V and 3 bases at J, leaving 4 bases unmatched. The CDR3 spells CASPGTGDYEQYF. As DNA, the CDR3 is TGCGCCAGCCCCGGGACAGGGGACTACGAGCAGTACTTC.

The chain is built from TRBV24-1 and TRBJ1-2; TRBD1 agrees at 7 bases. CDR1 and CDR2 from the germline V gene are KGHDR and SFDVKD. V was pared by 1 base and J by 8 bases, with 15 bases of the junction left unmatched. The CDR3 has 17 residues. The CDR3 DNA sequence: TGTGCCACCAGTGATTTTTCCGCGCGAGGGGGCGCCCGGGGCTACACCTTC. Its translation is CATSDFSARGGARGYTF.

The chain joins TRBV19 to TRBJ2-5, with 10 positions matching TRBD1. The germline CDR1 and CDR2 sequences are LNHDA and SQIVND (reference sequence). The CDR3 extends over 16 amino acids. Trimming removed 7 bases from V and 5 bases from J; junction bases left unmatched: 13. The CDR3: CASTSAGTGVGETQYF. DNA for the CDR3: TGTGCCAGTACCTCGGCCGGGACAGGGGTCGGGGAGACCCAGTACTTC.

The J gene is TRBJ2-1, the V gene TRBV3-1 (or the pseudogene TRBV3-2); no definite D call. V was trimmed by 0 bases and J by 0 bases, leaving 9 bases between them. The CDR3 runs to 16 residues. CDR1 and CDR2 (germline): LGHDT, YNNKEL (reference sequence). The CDR3 is CASSQELLSSYNEQFF. CDR3 in DNA: TGTGCCAGCAGCCAAGAACTACTGAGCTCCTACAATGAGCAGTTCTTC.

The chain is built from TRBV15 and TRBJ1-2, with a weak D call TRBD1 (6 bases). Trimming cost V 3 bases and J 4 bases, with 15 bases left between them. The CDR3 runs to 15 residues. Germline CDR1 reads LNHNV; CDR2 reads YYDKDF (reference sequence). The CDR3 sequence is CATSSGRGASYGYTF. CDR3 nucleotides: TGTGCCACCAGCAGCGGACGGGGGGCAAGCTATGGCTACACCTTC.

The chain employs TRBV20-1 and TRBJ1-2; D gene unclear. Trimming removed 4 bases at V and 5 bases at J, with 5 bases between. This CDR3 has 10 amino acids. Germline V gives CDR1 DFQATT, CDR2 SNEGSKA (reference sequence). The CDR3: CSATNYGYTF. CDR3 sequence (DNA): TGCAGTGCTACAAATTATGGCTACACCTTC.

This chain links TRBV27 with TRBJ1-1; D not certain. The CDR3 length is 14 residues. Trimming cost V 6 bases and J 4 bases, with 15 bases left between them. Germline V gene lookup returns CDR1 MNHEY and CDR2 SMNVEV (reference sequence). CDR3: CASRLAGESTEAFF. CDR3 nucleotides: TGTGCCAGCAGACTGGCTGGGGAGAGCACTGAAGCTTTCTTT.

This chain connects TRBV5-1 to TRBJ1-4, with TRBD1 identical over 7 bases. The length of the CDR3 is 14 residues. V trimming: 0 bases; J trimming: 8 bases; junction bases outside the gene matches: 4. Germline V gives CDR1 SGHRS, CDR2 YFSETQ. CDR3 sequence (DNA): TGCGCCAGCAGCTTGGGACAGGGTCTCGAAAAACTGTTTTTT. This sequence encodes CASSLGQGLEKLFF.

This chain uses TRBV27 with TRBJ2-1; 8 bases line up with TRBD2. CDR1 is MNHEY, CDR2 SMNVEV, per germline (reference sequence). The CDR3 is 14 amino acids. V trimming: 7 bases; J trimming: 4 bases; junction bases outside the gene matches: 6. The CDR3 is CASTLSGGYNEQFF. The CDR3 DNA reads TGTGCCAGCACTCTGAGCGGGGGTTACAATGAGCAGTTCTTC.

V and J are TRBV6-2 or TRBV6-3 and TRBJ1-3, with unresolved D. This CDR3 has 19 amino acids. Germline V CDR1 and CDR2: MNHEY, SVGEGT. Trimming took off 6 bases at V and 2 bases at J, with 26 bases between the two ends. Written as DNA, the CDR3 is TGTGCCAGCAGCGATCTACCCGCTTCCCTCGCTCCGACTGGAAACACCATATATTTT. Translating gives CASSDLPASLAPTGNTIYF.